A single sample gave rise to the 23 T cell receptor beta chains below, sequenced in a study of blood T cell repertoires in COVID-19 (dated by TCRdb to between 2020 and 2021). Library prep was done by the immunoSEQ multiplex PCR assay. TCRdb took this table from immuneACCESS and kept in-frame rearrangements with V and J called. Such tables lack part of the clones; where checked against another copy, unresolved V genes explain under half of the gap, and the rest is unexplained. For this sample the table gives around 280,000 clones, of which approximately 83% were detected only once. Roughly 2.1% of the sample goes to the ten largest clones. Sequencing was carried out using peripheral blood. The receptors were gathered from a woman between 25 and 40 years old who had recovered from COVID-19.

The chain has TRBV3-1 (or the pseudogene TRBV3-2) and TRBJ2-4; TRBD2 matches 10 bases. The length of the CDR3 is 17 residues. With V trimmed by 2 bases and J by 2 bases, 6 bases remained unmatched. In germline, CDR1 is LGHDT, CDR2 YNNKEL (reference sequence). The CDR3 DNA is TGTGCCAGCAGCCAACCGGGACTAGCGAGGACCAAAAACATTCAGTACTTC. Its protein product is CASSQPGLARTKNIQYF.

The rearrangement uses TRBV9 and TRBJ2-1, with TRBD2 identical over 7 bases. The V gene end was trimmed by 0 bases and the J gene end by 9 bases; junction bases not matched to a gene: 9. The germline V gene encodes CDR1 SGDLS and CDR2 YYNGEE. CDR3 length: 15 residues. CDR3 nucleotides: TGTGCCAGCAGCGTAGTACCAGCGGGATACCGTGAGCAGTTCTTC. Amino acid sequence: CASSVVPAGYREQFF.

The CDR3 here is CASSQASGSSNTQYF. CDR3 sequence (DNA): TGTGCCAGCAGCCAGGCTAGCGGGAGTTCGAATACGCAGTATTTT. V and J are TRBV14 and TRBJ2-3; 10 nucleotides match TRBD2. V shed 3 bases and J 7 bases; nucleotides not matched to a gene: 7. Germline lookup yields CDR1 SGHDN and CDR2 FVKESK. This CDR3 is 15 amino acids long.

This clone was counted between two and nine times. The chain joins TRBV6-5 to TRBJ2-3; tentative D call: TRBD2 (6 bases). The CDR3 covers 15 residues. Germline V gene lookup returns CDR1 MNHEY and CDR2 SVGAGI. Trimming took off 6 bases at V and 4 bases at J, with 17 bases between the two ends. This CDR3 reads CASSQGLSLADTQYF. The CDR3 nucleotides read TGTGCCAGCAGCCAAGGACTATCCCTGGCAGATACGCAGTATTTT.

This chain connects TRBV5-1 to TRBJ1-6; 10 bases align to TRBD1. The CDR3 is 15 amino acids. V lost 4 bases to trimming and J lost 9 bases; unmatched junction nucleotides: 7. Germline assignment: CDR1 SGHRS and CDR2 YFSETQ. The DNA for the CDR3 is TGCGCCAGCAGCCCAGGACAGGGGGAAGGTTCACCCCTCCACTTT. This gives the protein CASSPGQGEGSPLHF.

The CDR3 loop is CASSFLPLAGGASTDTQYF. The CDR3 region has the DNA TGTGCCAGCAGCTTCCTCCCTCTAGCGGGGGGGGCTAGCACAGATACGCAGTATTTT. The chain has TRBV7-2 and TRBJ2-3; 12 bases agree with TRBD2. The trim removed 3 bases at V and 0 bases at J, leaving 10 bases unmatched. This CDR3 comprises 19 residues. Germline values: CDR1 SGHTA, CDR2 FQGNSA.

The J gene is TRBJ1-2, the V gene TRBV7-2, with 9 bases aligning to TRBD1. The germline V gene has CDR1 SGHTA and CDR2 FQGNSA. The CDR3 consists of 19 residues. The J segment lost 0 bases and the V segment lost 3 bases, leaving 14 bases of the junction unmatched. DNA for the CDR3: TGTGCCAGCAGCTTCGGGACAGGGAGCGTGGTCGTTCCTAACTATGGCTACACCTTC. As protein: CASSFGTGSVVVPNYGYTF.

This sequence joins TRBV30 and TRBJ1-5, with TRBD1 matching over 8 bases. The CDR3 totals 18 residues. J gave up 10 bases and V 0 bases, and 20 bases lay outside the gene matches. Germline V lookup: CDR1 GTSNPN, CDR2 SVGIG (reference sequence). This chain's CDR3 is CAWSVDRRGQEPFYPQHF. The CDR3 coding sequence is TGTGCCTGGAGTGTAGATAGGAGGGGACAGGAACCGTTTTACCCCCAGCATTTT.

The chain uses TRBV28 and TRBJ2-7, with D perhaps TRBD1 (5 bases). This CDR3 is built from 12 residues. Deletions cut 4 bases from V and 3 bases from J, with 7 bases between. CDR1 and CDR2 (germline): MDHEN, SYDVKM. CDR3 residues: CASSSTVYEQYF. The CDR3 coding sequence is TGTGCCAGCAGTTCGACAGTCTACGAGCAGTACTTC.

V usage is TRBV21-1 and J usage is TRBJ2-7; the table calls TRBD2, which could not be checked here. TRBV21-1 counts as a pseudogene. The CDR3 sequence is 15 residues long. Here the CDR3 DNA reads TGTGCCAGCACCCTGCTGGGAGGGCCACTCTACGAGCAGTACTTC. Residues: CASTLLGGPLYEQYF.

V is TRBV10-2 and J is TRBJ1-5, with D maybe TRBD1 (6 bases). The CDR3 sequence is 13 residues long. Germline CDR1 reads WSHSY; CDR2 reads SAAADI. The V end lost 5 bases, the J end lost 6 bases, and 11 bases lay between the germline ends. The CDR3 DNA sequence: TGCGCCAGCAGTAGGCAGGGGATTCAGCCCCAGCATTTT. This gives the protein CASSRQGIQPQHF.

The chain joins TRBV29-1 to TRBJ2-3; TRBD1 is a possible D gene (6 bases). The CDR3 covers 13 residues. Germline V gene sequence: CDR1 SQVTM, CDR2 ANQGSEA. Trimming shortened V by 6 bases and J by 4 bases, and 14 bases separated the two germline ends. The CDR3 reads CSVAAGVPDTQYF. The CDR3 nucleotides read TGCAGCGTGGCGGCAGGGGTCCCAGATACGCAGTATTTT.

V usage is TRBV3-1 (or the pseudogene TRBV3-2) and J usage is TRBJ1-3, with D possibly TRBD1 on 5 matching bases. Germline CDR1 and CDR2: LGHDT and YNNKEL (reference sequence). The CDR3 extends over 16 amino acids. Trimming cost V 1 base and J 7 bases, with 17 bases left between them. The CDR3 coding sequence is TGTGCCAGCAGCCAAGGGATCGGCGGGGGGGGGAACACCATATATTTT. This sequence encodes CASSQGIGGGGNTIYF.

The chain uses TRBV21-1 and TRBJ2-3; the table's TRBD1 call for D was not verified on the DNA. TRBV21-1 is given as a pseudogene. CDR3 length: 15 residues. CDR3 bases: TGTGCCAGCAGCAAAAGGCCCTCAGGGACAGATACGCAGTATTTT. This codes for CASSKRPSGTDTQYF.

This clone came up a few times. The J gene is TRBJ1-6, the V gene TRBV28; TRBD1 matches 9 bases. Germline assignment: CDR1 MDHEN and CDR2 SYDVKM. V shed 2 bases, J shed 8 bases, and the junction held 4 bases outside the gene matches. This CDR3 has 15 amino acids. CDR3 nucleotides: TGTGCCAGCAGTTTAAAGGACAGGGGAGATTCACCCCTCCACTTT. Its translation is CASSLKDRGDSPLHF.

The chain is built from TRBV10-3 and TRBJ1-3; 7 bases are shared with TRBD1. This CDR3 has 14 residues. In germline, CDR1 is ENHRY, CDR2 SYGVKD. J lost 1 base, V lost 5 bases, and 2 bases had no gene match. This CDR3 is CAISWDSSGNTIYF. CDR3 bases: TGTGCCATCAGTTGGGACAGTTCTGGAAACACCATATATTTT.

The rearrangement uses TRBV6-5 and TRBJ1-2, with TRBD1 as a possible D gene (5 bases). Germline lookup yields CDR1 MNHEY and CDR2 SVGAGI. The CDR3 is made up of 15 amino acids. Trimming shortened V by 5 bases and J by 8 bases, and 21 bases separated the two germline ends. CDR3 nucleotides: TGTGCCAGCAGTCAATCCCGGCAGGGACTCGAAGGCTACACCTTC. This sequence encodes CASSQSRQGLEGYTF.

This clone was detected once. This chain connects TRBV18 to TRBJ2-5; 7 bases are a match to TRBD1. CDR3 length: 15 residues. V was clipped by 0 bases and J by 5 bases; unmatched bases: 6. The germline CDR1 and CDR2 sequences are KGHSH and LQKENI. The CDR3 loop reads CASSPPASRGETQYF. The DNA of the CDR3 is TGTGCCAGCTCACCACCCGCTAGCAGGGGGGAGACCCAGTACTTC.

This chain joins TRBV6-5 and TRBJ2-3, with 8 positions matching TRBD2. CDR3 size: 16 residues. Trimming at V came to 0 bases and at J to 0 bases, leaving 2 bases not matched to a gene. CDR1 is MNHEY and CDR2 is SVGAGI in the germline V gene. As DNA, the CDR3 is TGTGCCAGCAGTTACTCTAGCGGGGTGAGCACAGATACGCAGTATTTT. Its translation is CASSYSSGVSTDTQYF.

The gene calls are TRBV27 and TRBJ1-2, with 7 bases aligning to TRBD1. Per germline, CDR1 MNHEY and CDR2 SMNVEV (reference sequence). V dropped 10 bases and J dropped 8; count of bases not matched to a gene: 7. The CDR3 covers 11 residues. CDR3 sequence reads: CAIRTGRGYTF. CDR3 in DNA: TGTGCCATTCGGACAGGCCGGGGCTACACCTTC.

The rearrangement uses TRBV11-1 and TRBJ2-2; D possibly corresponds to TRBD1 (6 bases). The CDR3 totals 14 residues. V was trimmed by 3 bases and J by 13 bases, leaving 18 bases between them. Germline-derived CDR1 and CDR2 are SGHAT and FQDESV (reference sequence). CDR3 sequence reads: CASSFSTGIPTLFF. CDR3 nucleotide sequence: TGTGCCAGCAGCTTTTCAACAGGGATACCAACGCTGTTTTTT.

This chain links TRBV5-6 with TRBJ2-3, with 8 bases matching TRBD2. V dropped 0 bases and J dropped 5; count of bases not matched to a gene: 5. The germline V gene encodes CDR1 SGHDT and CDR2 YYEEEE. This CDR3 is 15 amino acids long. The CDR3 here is CASSLVGLDVDTQYF. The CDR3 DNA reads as TGTGCCAGCAGCTTGGTGGGACTAGATGTAGATACGCAGTATTTT.

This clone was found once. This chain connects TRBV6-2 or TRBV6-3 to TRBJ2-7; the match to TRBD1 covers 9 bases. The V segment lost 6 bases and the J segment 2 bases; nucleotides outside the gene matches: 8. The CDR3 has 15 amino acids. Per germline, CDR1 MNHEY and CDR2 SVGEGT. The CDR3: CASSLGNRGPYEQYF. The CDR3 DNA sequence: TGTGCCAGCAGCTTGGGGAACAGGGGGCCCTACGAGCAGTACTTC.